One sample yielded the 3 T cell receptor beta chains listed below, sequenced in a study of blood T cell repertoires in COVID-19 (dated by TCRdb to 2018 to 2020). Library preparation used the immunoSEQ multiplex PCR assay. This immuneACCESS table, as held by TCRdb, lists in-frame sequences with V and J called but not all clones. Of the missing ones, under half trace to an unresolved V gene in checked studies; the others have no known cause. The sample records some 250,000 clones, 70% to 90% of which are singletons. The ten largest clones add up to 0.99% of the sample. The material sequenced was peripheral blood. The receptors shown here come from a woman between 40 and 55 years old who had recovered from COVID-19.

The J gene is TRBJ2-5, the V gene TRBV5-4, with TRBD2 matching 7 bases. The CDR3 has 17 amino acids. Per germline, CDR1 SGHNT and CDR2 YYREEE (reference sequence). V lost 4 bases to trimming and J lost 7 bases; unmatched junction nucleotides: 19. CDR3 loop: CASSTLLVGGPLGTQYF. CDR3 nucleotides: TGTGCCAGCAGCACTCTCCTAGTGGGAGGGCCCCTAGGGACCCAGTACTTC.

This chain connects TRBV7-2 to TRBJ1-3; TRBD1 might be the D (5 bases). Germline values: CDR1 SGHTA, CDR2 FQGNSA. The CDR3 sequence is 15 residues long. V lost 4 bases and J 1 base, leaving 11 bases between the germline ends. CDR3 residues: CASSSQGPSGNTIYF. For the CDR3, the DNA is TGTGCCAGCAGCTCGCAGGGCCCTTCTGGAAACACCATATATTTT.

The chain uses TRBV10-3 and TRBJ2-7, with D possibly being TRBD1 (6 bases). Germline lookup yields CDR1 ENHRY and CDR2 SYGVKD. V lost 2 bases to trimming and J lost 6 bases, with 11 bases between them. This CDR3 spans 13 amino acids. In DNA, the CDR3 is TGTGCCATCAGTGAGGAGGAAGGGGGCGAGCAGTACGTC. Protein product: CAISEEEGGEQYV.